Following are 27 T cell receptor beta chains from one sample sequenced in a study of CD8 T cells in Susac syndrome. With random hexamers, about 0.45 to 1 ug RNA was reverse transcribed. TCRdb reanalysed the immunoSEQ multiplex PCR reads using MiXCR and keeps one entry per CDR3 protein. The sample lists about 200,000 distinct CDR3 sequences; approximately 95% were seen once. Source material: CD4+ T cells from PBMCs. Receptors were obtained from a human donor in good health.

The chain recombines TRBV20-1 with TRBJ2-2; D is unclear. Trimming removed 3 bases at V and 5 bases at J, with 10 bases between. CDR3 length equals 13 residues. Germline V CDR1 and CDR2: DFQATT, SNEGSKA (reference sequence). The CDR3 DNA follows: TGCAGTGCTAGGTCCTCTGATACCGGGGAGCTGTTTTTT. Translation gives CSARSSDTGELFF.

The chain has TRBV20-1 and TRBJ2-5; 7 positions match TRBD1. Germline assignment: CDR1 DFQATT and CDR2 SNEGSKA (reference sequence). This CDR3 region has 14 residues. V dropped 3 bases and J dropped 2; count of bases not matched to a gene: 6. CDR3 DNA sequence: TGCAGTGCTAGGCCCACGGGACAGCAAGAGACCCAGTACTTC. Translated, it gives CSARPTGQQETQYF.

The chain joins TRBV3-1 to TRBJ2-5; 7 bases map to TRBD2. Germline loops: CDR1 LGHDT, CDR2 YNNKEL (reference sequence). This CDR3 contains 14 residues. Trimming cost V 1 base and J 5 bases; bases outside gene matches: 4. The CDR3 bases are TGTGCCAGCAGCCAAGGCGGGGGTCGGGAGACCCAGTACTTC. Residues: CASSQGGGRETQYF.

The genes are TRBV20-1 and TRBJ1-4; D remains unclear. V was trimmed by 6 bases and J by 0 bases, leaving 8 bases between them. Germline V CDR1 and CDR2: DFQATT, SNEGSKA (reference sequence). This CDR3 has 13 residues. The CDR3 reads CSAPGTTNEKLFF. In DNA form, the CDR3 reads TGCAGTGCACCCGGGACAACTAATGAAAAACTGTTTTTT.

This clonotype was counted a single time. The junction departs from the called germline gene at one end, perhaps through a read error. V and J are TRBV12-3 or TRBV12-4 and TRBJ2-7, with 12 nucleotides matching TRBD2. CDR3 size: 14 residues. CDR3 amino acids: CASSLAGGHREQYF. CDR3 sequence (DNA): TGTGCCAGCAGTCTAGCGGGGGGGCATCGCGAGCAGTACTTC.

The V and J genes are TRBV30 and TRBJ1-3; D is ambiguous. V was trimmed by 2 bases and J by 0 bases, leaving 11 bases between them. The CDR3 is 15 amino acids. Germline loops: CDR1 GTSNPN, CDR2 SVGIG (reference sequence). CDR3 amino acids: CAWSRRGGSGNTIYF. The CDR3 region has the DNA TGTGCCTGGAGTAGGAGAGGAGGCTCTGGAAACACCATATATTTT. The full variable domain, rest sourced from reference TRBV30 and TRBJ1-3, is SQTIHQWPATLVQPVGSPLSLECTVEGTSNPNLYWYRQAAGRGLQLLFYSVGIGQISSEVPQNLSASRPQDRQFILSSKKLLLSDSGFYLCAWSRRGGSGNTIYFGEGSWLTVV.

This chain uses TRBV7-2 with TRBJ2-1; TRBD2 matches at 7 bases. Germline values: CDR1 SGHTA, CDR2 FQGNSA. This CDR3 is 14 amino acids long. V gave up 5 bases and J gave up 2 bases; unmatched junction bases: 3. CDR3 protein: CASSISGPYNEQFF. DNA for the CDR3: TGTGCCAGCAGCATTAGCGGGCCCTACAATGAGCAGTTCTTC.

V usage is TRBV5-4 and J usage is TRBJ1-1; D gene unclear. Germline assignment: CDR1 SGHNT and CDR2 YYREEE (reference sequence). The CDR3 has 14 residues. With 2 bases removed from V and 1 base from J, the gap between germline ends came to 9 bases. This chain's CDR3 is CASSFSGWNTEAFF. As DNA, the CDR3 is TGTGCCAGCAGCTTTAGTGGTTGGAACACTGAAGCTTTCTTT.

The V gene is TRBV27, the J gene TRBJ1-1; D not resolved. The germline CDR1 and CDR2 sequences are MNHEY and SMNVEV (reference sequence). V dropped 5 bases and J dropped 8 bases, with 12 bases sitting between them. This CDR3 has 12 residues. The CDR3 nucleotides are TGTGCCAGCAGTCCCCCGGGTAGAGAAGCTTTCTTT. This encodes CASSPPGREAFF.

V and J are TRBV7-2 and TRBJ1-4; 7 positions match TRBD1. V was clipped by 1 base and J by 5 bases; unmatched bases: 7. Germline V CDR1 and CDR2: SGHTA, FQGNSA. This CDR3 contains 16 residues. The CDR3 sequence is CASSLVYGTVNEKLFF. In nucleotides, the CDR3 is TGTGCCAGCAGCTTAGTATATGGGACAGTGAATGAAAAACTGTTTTTT.

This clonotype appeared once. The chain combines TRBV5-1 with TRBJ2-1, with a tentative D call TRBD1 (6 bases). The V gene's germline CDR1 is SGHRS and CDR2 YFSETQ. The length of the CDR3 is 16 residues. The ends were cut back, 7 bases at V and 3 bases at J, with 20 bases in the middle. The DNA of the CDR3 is TGCGCCAGCCTTTCTGAGGGGGTCAGATACTACAATGAGCAGTTCTTC. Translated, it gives CASLSEGVRYYNEQFF.

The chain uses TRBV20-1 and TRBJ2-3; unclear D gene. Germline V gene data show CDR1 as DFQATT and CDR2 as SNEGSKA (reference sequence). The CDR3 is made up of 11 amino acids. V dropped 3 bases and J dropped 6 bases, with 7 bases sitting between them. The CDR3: CSARPMDTQYF. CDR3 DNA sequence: TGCAGTGCTAGGCCGATGGATACGCAGTATTTT.

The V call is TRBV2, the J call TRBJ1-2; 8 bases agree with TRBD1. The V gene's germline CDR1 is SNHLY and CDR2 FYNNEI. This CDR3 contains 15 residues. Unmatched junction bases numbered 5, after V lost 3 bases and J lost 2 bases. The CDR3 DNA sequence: TGTGCCAGCAGTGAGGGGACAGGCAGAAACTATGGCTACACCTTC. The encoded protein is CASSEGTGRNYGYTF.

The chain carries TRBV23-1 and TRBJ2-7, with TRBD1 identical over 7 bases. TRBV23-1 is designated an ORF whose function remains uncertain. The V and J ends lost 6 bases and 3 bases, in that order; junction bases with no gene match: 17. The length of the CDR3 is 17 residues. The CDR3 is CASRVRIPDRDLYEQYF. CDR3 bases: TGCGCCAGCAGAGTCAGGATCCCTGACAGGGACCTCTACGAGCAGTACTTC.

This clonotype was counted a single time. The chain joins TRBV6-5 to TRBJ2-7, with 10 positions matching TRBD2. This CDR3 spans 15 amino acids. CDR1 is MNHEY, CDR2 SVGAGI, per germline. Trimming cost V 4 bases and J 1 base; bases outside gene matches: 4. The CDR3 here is CASSSTSGLSYEQYF. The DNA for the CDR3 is TGTGCCAGCAGTTCGACTAGCGGGCTATCCTACGAGCAGTACTTC.

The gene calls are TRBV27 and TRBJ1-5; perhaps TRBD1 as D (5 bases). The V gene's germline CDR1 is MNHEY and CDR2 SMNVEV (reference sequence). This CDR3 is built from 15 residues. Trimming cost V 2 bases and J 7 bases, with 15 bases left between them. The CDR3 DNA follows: TGTGCCAGCAGTTTACAGGGCCGCCGGGAGCAGCCCCAGCATTTT. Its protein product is CASSLQGRREQPQHF.

The CDR3 DNA reads TGTGCCAGCAGCTTAGATTCGGGTGTCGAGCAGCCCCAGCATTTT. This sequence encodes CASSLDSGVEQPQHF. The chain employs TRBV7-9 and TRBJ1-5, with D uncertain. V was cut by 1 base and J by 7 bases, with 14 bases left in between. CDR1 SEHNR and CDR2 FQNEAQ come from the germline V gene (reference sequence). The CDR3 contains 15 residues.

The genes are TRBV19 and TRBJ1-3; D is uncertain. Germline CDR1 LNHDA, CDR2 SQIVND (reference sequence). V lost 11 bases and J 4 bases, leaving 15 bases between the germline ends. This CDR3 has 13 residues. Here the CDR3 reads CAGNLAVGNTIYF. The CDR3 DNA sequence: TGTGCCGGCAACTTGGCGGTCGGAAACACCATATATTTT.

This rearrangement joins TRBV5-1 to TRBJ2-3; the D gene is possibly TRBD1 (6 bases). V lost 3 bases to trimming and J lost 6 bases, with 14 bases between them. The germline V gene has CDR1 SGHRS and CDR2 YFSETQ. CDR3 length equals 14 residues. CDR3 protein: CASSSLGAQDTQYF. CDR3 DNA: TGCGCCAGCAGCTCCTTGGGGGCACAGGATACGCAGTATTTT.

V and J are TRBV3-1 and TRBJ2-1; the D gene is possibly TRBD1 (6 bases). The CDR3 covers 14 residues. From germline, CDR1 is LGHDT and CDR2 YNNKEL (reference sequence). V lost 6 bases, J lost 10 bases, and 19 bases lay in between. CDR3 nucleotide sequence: TGTGCCAGCAGTCCTACCAGGGGAAGTAGCGAGCAGTTCTTC. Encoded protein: CASSPTRGSSEQFF.

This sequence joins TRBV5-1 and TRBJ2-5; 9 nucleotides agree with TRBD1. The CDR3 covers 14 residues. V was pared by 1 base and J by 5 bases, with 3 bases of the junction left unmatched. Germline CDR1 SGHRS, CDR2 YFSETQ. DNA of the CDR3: TGCGCCAGCAGCTTGAACAGGGGGCGGGAGACCCAGTACTTC. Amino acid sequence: CASSLNRGRETQYF.

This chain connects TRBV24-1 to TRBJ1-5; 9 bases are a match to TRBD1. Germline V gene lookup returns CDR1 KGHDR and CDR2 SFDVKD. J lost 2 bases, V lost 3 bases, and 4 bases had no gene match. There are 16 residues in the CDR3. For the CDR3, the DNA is TGTGCCACCAGTGATGGGACAGGGAGGGGCAATCAGCCCCAGCATTTT. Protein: CATSDGTGRGNQPQHF.

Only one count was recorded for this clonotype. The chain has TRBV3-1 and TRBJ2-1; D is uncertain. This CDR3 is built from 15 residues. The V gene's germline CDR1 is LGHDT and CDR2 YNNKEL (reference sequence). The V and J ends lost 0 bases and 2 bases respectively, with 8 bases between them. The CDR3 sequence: CASSQDRYPYNEQFF. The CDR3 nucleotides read TGTGCCAGCAGCCAAGATAGGTACCCCTACAATGAGCAGTTCTTC.

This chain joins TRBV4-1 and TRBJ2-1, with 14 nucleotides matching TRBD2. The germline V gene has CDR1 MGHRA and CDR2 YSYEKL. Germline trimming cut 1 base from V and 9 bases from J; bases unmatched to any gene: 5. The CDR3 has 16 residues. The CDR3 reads CASSQGLAGGPFEQFF. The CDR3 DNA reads TGCGCCAGCAGCCAAGGACTAGCGGGAGGGCCCTTTGAGCAGTTCTTC.

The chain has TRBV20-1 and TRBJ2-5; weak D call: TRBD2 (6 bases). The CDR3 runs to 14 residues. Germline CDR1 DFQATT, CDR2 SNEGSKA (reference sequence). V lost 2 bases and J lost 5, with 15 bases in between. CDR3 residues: CSARNPEGAETQYF. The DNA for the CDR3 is TGCAGTGCTAGAAATCCGGAGGGAGCGGAGACCCAGTACTTC.

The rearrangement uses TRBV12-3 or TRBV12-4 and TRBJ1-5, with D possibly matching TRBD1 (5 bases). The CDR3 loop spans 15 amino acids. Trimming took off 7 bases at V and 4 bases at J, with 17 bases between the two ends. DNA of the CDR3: TGTGCCAGCAATCGAGGGGCCGGGGGAAATCAGCCCCAGCATTTT. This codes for CASNRGAGGNQPQHF.

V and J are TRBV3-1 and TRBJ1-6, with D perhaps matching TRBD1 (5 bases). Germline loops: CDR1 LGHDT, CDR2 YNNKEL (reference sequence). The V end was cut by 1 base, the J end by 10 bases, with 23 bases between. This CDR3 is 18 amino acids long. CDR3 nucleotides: TGTGCCAGCAGCCAAGGTGCCCTGGTCGGGGGACTGGGATCACCCCTCCACTTT. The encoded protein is CASSQGALVGGLGSPLHF. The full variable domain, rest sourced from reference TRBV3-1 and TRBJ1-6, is DTAVSQTPKYLVTQMGNDKSIKCEQNLGHDTMYWYKQDSKKFLKIMFSYNNKELIINETVPNRFSPKSPDKAHLNLHINSLELGDSAVYFCASSQGALVGGLGSPLHFGNGTRLTVT.